These 19 T cell receptor beta chains share one sample of origin, sequenced in a study of CD8+ T cells in alopecia areata. RNA extraction was followed by reverse transcription into cDNA, which acted as the sequencing template. Only in-frame clones appear in the TCRdb table, and some are missing; sequencing was by immunoSEQ multiplex PCR. Among 200,000 to 250,000 clones listed, around 66% were seen once. Treatment here: oral pan-JAK inhibitor, 5-10 mg twice daily. The source material was CD4+ T cells sorted from blood, sampled at week 44, from a patient treated with tofacitinib. The origin of the receptors is a human donor with alopecia areata.

The table lists this clone with a count of one. The genes are TRBV25-1 and TRBJ1-2, with D possibly matching TRBD1 (5 bases). Germline CDR1 MGHDK, CDR2 SYGVNS. Between the trimmed V and J ends, which lost 1 base and 8 bases, there was a span of 14 bases. The CDR3 consists of 14 residues. CDR3 DNA sequence: TGTGCCAGCAGTGAATTGGCCGAGGGGTACGGCTACACCTTC. Its translation: CASSELAEGYGYTF.

The V gene is TRBV21-1, the J gene TRBJ2-1; TRBD2 is the table's D call, not checked against the DNA. TRBV21-1 is classified as a pseudogene. This CDR3 has 14 residues. The CDR3 protein is CASSGGVSYNEQFF. CDR3 DNA: TGTGCCAGCTCTGGGGGGGTTTCCTACAATGAGCAGTTCTTC.

In this sample, this clone turned up a few times. The chain is built from TRBV7-2 and TRBJ2-3; 7 nucleotides agree with TRBD1. Germline lookup yields CDR1 SGHTA and CDR2 FQGNSA. V shed 5 bases and J 0 bases; nucleotides not matched to a gene: 8. The CDR3 sequence is 16 residues long. The CDR3 is CASSARQGGSTDTQYF. The CDR3 region has the DNA TGTGCCAGCAGCGCCCGACAGGGTGGGAGCACAGATACGCAGTATTTT.

The chain recombines TRBV27 with TRBJ2-5; a possible D gene is TRBD1 (5 bases). Germline V lookup: CDR1 MNHEY, CDR2 SMNVEV (reference sequence). This CDR3 comprises 18 residues. Trimming took off 0 bases at V and 0 bases at J, with 17 bases between the two ends. CDR3 bases: TGTGCCAGCAGTTTATCGATACAGGCCACCCGAAACCAAGAGACCCAGTACTTC. This sequence encodes CASSLSIQATRNQETQYF.

The J gene is TRBJ2-2, the V gene TRBV7-9; D possibly corresponds to TRBD1 (6 bases). Germline CDR1 and CDR2: SEHNR and FQNEAQ (reference sequence). Trimming took off 5 bases at V and 1 base at J, with 11 bases between the two ends. The CDR3 spans 15 residues. In DNA form, the CDR3 reads TGTGCCAGCAGCCGGATGACAGGGAACACCGGGGAGCTGTTTTTT. Amino acids: CASSRMTGNTGELFF.

The sample holds one count of this clone. V and J are TRBV29-1 and TRBJ2-7; 9 nucleotides match TRBD1. The CDR3 loop spans 16 amino acids. Per the germline V gene, CDR1 is SQVTM and CDR2 is ANQGSEA. The V and J ends lost 4 bases and 4 bases, in that order; junction bases with no gene match: 14. The CDR3 loop reads CSVAAGQGNVGYEQYF. The CDR3 DNA is TGCAGCGTTGCAGCCGGACAGGGGAATGTGGGGTACGAGCAGTACTTC.

The V gene is TRBV5-1, the J gene TRBJ2-1; weak D call: TRBD2 (5 bases). The V gene's germline CDR1 is SGHRS and CDR2 YFSETQ. The CDR3 sequence is 15 residues long. V dropped 4 bases and J dropped 4 bases, with 15 bases sitting between them. CDR3 loop: CASSRTGMSYNEQFF. DNA of the CDR3: TGCGCCAGCAGCCGGACTGGCATGTCGTACAATGAGCAGTTCTTC.

V gene TRBV7-2 combines with J gene TRBJ2-3; no firm D call. The CDR3 runs to 14 residues. Per germline, CDR1 SGHTA and CDR2 FQGNSA. The germline V and J ends were trimmed by 5 bases and 2 bases, with 11 bases remaining between them. The CDR3 sequence: CASSPDFTTDTQYF. The CDR3 DNA follows: TGTGCCAGCAGCCCCGACTTCACCACAGATACGCAGTATTTT.

The chain employs TRBV7-3 and TRBJ2-1; D not certain. The CDR3 runs 13 residues. Germline CDR1 and CDR2: SGHTA and FQGTGA. Deletions cut 3 bases from V and 5 bases from J, with 8 bases between. CDR3 sequence: CASSFGVDNEQFF. DNA of the CDR3: TGTGCCAGCAGCTTTGGGGTAGACAATGAGCAGTTCTTC.

The count of this clone is one. The gene calls are TRBV5-1 and TRBJ2-1; 10 bases match TRBD1. J was trimmed by 10 bases and V by 0 bases; bases with no gene match: 4. The germline CDR1 and CDR2 sequences are SGHRS and YFSETQ. The CDR3 spans 14 residues. The CDR3 protein is CASSLVGQGREQFF. CDR3 nucleotide sequence: TGCGCCAGCAGCTTGGTGGGACAGGGGCGAGAGCAGTTCTTC.

The chain combines TRBV29-1 with TRBJ2-2; D is undetermined. Germline CDR1 is SQVTM and CDR2 is ANQGSEA. Trimming left V 7 bases short and J 2 bases short, with 17 bases between. CDR3 length: 15 residues. This CDR3 is CSANLGRLNTGELFF. The CDR3 bases are TGCAGCGCCAACCTCGGACGGTTAAACACCGGGGAGCTGTTTTTT.

This clone turned up a few times. The chain carries TRBV20-1 and TRBJ2-3; D not resolved. V dropped 6 bases and J dropped 3 bases, with 7 bases sitting between them. Germline lookup yields CDR1 DFQATT and CDR2 SNEGSKA (reference sequence). The CDR3 runs 11 residues. The CDR3 region is CSAMRTDTQYF. The CDR3 DNA is TGCAGTGCCATGCGAACAGATACGCAGTATTTT.

The chain combines TRBV7-3 with TRBJ2-4; possible D gene TRBD1, 6 bases. This CDR3 has 16 amino acids. The V gene lost 1 base and the J gene lost 0 bases, with 10 bases spanning the gap. Germline assignment: CDR1 SGHTA and CDR2 FQGTGA. CDR3 coding DNA: TGTGCCAGCAGCTTAAGTCGGGACACAGCCAAAAACATTCAGTACTTC. It codes for CASSLSRDTAKNIQYF.

The chain is built from TRBV29-1 and TRBJ1-2; D unresolved. This CDR3 has 13 amino acids. Germline CDR1 and CDR2: SQVTM and ANQGSEA. V shed 1 base and J shed 8 bases, with 14 bases lying between them. CDR3: CSVEGQAYGGYTF. CDR3 nucleotide sequence: TGCAGCGTTGAAGGGCAGGCCTATGGAGGCTACACCTTC.

V and J are TRBV7-2 and TRBJ2-7; unclear D gene. The CDR3 totals 13 residues. The V gene's germline CDR1 is SGHTA and CDR2 FQGNSA. Trimming took off 3 bases at V and 6 bases at J, with 12 bases between the two ends. In DNA, the CDR3 is TGTGCCAGCAGCTTCCCCACAGCCGGCGAGCAGTACTTC. Translated, it gives CASSFPTAGEQYF.

The V and J genes are TRBV10-3 and TRBJ1-6, with TRBD1 matching 8 bases. The CDR3 has 15 residues. From germline, CDR1 is ENHRY and CDR2 SYGVKD. J lost 10 bases, V lost 2 bases, and 7 bases had no gene match. CDR3 DNA sequence: TGTGCCATCAGTGAGGCAACGACAGGGGTGTCACCCCTCCACTTT. It yields the protein CAISEATTGVSPLHF.

This chain connects TRBV6-1 to TRBJ1-2; unclear D gene. The length of the CDR3 is 13 residues. Germline values: CDR1 MNHNS, CDR2 SASEGT. Trimming stripped 6 bases from V and 5 bases from J, with 13 bases between. Written as DNA, the CDR3 is TGTGCCAGCAGCGTGGACCGCGTATATGGCTACACCTTC. It yields the protein CASSVDRVYGYTF.

This chain joins TRBV29-1 and TRBJ2-6; D unclear. The CDR3 runs to 14 residues. The germline CDR1 and CDR2 sequences are SQVTM and ANQGSEA. Trimming pared 5 bases from V and 0 bases from J, leaving 8 bases between. CDR3 in DNA: TGCAGCGTTCTCGCCAGCTCTGGGGCCAACGTCCTGACTTTC. This encodes CSVLASSGANVLTF.

Note on this clone: Other DNA sequences within the sample encode an identical CDR3. The V and J genes are TRBV7-2 and TRBJ2-3, with D hard to call. Germline CDR1 SGHTA, CDR2 FQGNSA. Trimming pared 5 bases from V and 6 bases from J, leaving 9 bases between. The CDR3 totals 12 residues. CDR3 nucleotide sequence: TGTGCCAGCAGCCCATTACCTGATACGCAGTATTTT. Its translation: CASSPLPDTQYF.